This T cell receptor beta chain comes out of a study of human T cells and chemical hapten exposure. This clonotype occurred a few times. Its antigen is currently unknown. Time point of the sample: patch test 1, 2 weeks after DPC sensitization. Treatment: therapeutic diphenylcyclopropenone sensitization with weekly scalp DPC. Blood, whole and unfractionated, served as the source for total RNA extraction. Germline V gene lookup returns CDR1 SGHRS and CDR2 YFSETQ. This CDR3 has 12 residues. The V gene end was trimmed by 4 bases and the J gene end by 5 bases; junction bases not matched to a gene: 2. How the authors handled the data: Per sample, the median was about 95,000 TCRs, with values from around 25,000 to 690,000. TCRdb re-derived calls from the RACE reads in MiXCR, one entry per CDR3 protein. The V and J calls and clone size are TCRdb's, not the authors'. The sample lists around 100,000 distinct CDR3 sequences, approximately 10% seen once, with roughly 3.2% in the top ten.

Study-wide points: Significantly more large CDR3 similarity clusters arose among expanded TCRs than among controls.

This TCR was recovered from a middle-aged woman with alopecia areata. Some clones in this sample may be carry-over from other donors' samples. The chain combines TRBV5-1 with TRBJ2-5, with 7 bases fitting TRBD1. Sequenced material: whole blood, taken in connection with sensitization to the hapten diphenylcyclopropenone (DPC). This chain's CDR3 is CASSGRGETQYF. CDR3 sequence (DNA): TGCGCCAGCAGCGGCAGGGGGGAGACCCAGTACTTC.